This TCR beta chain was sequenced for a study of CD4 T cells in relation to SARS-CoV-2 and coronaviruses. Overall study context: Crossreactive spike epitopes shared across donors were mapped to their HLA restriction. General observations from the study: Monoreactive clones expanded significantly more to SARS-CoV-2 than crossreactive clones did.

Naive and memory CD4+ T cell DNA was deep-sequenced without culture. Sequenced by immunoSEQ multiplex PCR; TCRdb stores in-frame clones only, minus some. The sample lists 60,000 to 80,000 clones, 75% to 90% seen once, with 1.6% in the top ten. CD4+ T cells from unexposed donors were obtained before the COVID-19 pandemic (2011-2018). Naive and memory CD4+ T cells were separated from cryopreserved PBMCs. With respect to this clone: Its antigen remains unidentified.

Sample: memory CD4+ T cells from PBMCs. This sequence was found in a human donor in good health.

The DNA of the CDR3 is TGTGCCAGCAGCCATACGGGCCTCACTACCTACAATGAGCAGTTCTTC. Amino acid sequence: CASSHTGLTTYNEQFF. The rearrangement links TRBV3-1 (or the pseudogene TRBV3-2) to TRBJ2-1; D not certain. CDR1 and CDR2 (germline): LGHDT, YNNKEL (reference sequence). CDR3 length: 16 residues. The V gene lost 3 bases and the J gene lost 2 bases, with 14 bases spanning the gap.